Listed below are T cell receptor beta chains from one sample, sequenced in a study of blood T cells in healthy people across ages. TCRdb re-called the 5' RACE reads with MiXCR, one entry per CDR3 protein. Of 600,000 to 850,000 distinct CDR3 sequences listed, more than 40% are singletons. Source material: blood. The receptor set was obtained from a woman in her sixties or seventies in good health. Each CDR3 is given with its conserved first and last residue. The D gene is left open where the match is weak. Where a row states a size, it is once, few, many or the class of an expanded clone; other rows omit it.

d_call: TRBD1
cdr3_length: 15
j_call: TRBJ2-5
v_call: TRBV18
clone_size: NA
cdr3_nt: TGTGCCAGCTCACCACCATCAACAGGGGGAGAGACCCAGTACTTC
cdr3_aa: CASSPPSTGGETQYF

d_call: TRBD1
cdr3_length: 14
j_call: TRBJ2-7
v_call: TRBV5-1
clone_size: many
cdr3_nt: TGCGCCAGCAGCCTCACCGGGACAGGGCACGAGCAGTACTTC
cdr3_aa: CASSLTGTGHEQYF

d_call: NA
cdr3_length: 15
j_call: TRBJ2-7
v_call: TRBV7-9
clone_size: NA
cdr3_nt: TGTGCCAGCAGGGCCGGGGCGGAAGTTTACAATGAGCAGTACTTC
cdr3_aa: CASRAGAEVYNEQYF

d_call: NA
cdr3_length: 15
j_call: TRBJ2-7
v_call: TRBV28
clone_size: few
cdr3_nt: TGTGCCAGCAGTCCCAGGGGGGGAGGCATCAATGAGCAGTACTTC
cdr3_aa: CASSPRGGGINEQYF

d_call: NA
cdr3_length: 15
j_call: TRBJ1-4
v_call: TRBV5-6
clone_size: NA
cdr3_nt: TGTGCCAGCAGCTCCTTGTTGCTCCTTAATGAAAAACTGTTTTTT
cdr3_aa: CASSSLLLLNEKLFF

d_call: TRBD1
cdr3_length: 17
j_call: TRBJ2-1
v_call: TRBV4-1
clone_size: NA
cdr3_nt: TGCGCCAGCAGCTACCACAGGGGGGATAGCTCCTACAATGAGCAGTTCTTC
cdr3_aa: CASSYHRGDSSYNEQFF

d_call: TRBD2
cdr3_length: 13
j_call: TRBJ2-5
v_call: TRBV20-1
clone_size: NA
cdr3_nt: TGCAGTGCTTCCGCAGCGGGGGGAGAGACCCAGTACTTC
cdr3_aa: CSASAAGGETQYF

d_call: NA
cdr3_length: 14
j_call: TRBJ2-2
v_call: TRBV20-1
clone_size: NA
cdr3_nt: TGCAGTGCTAGACAGGCCGGGAACACCGGGGAGCTGTTTTTT
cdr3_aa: CSARQAGNTGELFF

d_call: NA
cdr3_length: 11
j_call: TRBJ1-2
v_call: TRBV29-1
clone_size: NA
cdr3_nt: TGCAGCGTGGCCGGGACGGAAGGCTACACCTTC
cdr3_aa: CSVAGTEGYTF

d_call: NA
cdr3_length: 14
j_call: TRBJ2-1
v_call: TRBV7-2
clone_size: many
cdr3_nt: TGTGCCAGCAGCTTAGTAGGAAGCTACAATGAGCAGTTCTTC
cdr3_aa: CASSLVGSYNEQFF

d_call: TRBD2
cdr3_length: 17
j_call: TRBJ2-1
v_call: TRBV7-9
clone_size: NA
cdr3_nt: TGTGCCAGCAGCTTATTTCGGGATCCAGCGGGATCGGATGAGCAGTTCTTC
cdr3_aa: CASSLFRDPAGSDEQFF

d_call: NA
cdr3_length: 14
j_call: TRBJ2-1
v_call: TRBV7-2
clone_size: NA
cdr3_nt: TGTGCCAGCGGCCGGGTTGGGTCGAGCAATGAGCAGTTCTTC
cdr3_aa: CASGRVGSSNEQFF

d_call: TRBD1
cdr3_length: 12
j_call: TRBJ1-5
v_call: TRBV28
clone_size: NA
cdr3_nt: TGTGCCAGCGGGACAGGGTATCAGCCCCAGCATTTT
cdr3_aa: CASGTGYQPQHF

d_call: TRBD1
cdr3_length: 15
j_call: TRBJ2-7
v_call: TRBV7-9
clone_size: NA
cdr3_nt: TGTGCCAGCAGCCTCGGGACAGAGTGGACCTACGAGCAGTACTTC
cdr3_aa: CASSLGTEWTYEQYF

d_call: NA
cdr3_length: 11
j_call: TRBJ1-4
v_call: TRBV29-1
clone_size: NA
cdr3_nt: TGCAGCGTTGGAGGGGCTGAAAAACTGTTTTTT
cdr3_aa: CSVGGAEKLFF

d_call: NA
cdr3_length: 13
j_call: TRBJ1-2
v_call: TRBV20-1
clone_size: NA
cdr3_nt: TGCAGTGCTAGCACCCACAGCAACTATGGCTACACCTTC
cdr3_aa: CSASTHSNYGYTF

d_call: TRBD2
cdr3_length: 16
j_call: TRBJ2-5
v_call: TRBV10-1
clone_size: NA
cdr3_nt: TGCGCCAGCAGTGATGGAGCTAGCGGAACAGAAGAGACCCAGTACTTC
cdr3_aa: CASSDGASGTEETQYF

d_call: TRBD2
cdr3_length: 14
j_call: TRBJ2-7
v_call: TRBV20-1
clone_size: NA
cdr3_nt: TGCAGTGCTAGTAGGCCGAGTAGCGGGAGGGCCGAGTACTTC
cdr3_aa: CSASRPSSGRAEYF

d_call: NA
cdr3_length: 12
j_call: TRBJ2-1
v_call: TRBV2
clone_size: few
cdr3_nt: TGTGCCAGCGGCCGTGGGCGGGATGAGCAGTTCTTC
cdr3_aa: CASGRGRDEQFF

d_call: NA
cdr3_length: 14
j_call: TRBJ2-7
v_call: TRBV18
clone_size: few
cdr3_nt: TGTGCCAGCTCACCTGTGTCGGGGGTCTACGAGCAGTACTTC
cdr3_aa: CASSPVSGVYEQYF

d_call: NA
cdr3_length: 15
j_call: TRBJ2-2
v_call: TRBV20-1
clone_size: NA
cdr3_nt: TGCAGTGCTATTGGAGGGGGGCCGAACACCGGGGAGCTGTTTTTT
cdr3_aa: CSAIGGGPNTGELFF

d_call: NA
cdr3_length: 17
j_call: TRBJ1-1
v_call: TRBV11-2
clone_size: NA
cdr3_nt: TGTGCCAGCAGCTTAGCCGCCACCTTGTCCCTGAACACTGAAGCTTTCTTT
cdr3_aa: CASSLAATLSLNTEAFF

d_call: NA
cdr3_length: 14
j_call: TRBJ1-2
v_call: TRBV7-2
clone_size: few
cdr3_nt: TGTGCCAGCAGCTTAGCAGAAGCTAACTATGGCTACACCTTC
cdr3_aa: CASSLAEANYGYTF

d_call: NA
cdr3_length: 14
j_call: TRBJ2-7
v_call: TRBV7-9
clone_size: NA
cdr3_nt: TGTGCCAGCAGCTTAGCCGAATCTTACGGCGAGCAGTACTTC
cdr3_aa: CASSLAESYGEQYF

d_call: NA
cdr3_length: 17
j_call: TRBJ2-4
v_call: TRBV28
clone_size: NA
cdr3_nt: TGTGCCAGCGTCGGTGCTGGCGCCGGGATAGCCAAAAACATTCAGTACTTC
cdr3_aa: CASVGAGAGIAKNIQYF

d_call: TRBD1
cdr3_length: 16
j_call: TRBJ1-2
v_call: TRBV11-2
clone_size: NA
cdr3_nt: TGTGCCAGCAGCCCAGGGGGGGGAGTTGGGGATTATGGCTACACCTTC
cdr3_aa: CASSPGGGVGDYGYTF

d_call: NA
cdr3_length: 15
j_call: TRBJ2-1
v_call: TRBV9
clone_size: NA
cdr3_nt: TGTGCCAGCAGCGTAGCCCCGACTCGCAACAATGAGCAGTTCTTC
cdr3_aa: CASSVAPTRNNEQFF

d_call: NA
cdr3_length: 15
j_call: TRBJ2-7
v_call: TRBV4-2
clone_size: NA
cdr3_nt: TGTGCCAGCAGCCAAGATGCGTATTACTCCTACGAGCAGTACTTC
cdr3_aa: CASSQDAYYSYEQYF

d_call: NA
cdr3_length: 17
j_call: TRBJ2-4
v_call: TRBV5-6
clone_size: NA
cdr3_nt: TGTGCCAGCAGCGCGAGCTTAGCGGCCCTAGCCAAAAACATTCAGTACTTC
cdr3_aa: CASSASLAALAKNIQYF

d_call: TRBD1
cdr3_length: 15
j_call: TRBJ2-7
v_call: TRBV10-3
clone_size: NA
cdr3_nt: TGTGCCATCAGGGGACAGGGTGAGGCGGCCTACGAGCAGTACTTC
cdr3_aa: CAIRGQGEAAYEQYF

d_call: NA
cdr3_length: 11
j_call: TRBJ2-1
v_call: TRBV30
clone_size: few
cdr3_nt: TGTGCCGGGAGTCCTGTCGATGAGCAGTTCTTC
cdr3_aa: CAGSPVDEQFF

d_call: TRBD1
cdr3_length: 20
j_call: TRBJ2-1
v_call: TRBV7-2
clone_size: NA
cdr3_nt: TGTGCCAGCAGTCGAAGAGGACAGGGGGTTGGTAGCGGGATAAACGATGAGCAGTTCTTC
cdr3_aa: CASSRRGQGVGSGINDEQFF

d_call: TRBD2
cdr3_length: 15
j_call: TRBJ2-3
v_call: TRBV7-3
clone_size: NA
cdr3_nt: TGTGCCAGCAGCTTAGCCATAGCGGGAGTCGATACGCAGTATTTT
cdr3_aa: CASSLAIAGVDTQYF

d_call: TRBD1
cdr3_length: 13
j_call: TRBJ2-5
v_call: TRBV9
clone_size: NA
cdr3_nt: TGTGCCAGCAGCGGGACAGGGACTGAGACCCAGTACTTC
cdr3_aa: CASSGTGTETQYF

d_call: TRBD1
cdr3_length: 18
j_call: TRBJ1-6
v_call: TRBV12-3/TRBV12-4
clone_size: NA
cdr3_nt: TGTGCCAGCAGTCCCAGGGGGTTCCTGGAATTTCATAATTCACCCCTCCACTTT
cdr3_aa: CASSPRGFLEFHNSPLHF

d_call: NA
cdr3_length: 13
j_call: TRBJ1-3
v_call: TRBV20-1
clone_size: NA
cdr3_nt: TGCAGTGCTAGAGTTGGGTCTGGAAACACCATATATTTT
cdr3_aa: CSARVGSGNTIYF

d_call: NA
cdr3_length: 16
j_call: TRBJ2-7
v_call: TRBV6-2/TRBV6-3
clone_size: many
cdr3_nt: TGTGCCAGCTATACCAGCGACCGTAGCTCCTACAATGAGCAGTACTTC
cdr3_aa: CASYTSDRSSYNEQYF

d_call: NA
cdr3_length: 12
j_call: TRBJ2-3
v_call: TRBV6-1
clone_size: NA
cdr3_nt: TGTGCCAGCAGGGACGGGGCAGATACGCAGTATTTT
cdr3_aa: CASRDGADTQYF

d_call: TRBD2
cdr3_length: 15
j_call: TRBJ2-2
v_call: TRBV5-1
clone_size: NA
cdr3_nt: TGCGCCAGCAGCTTGGAACCTAGCGGAACCGGGGAGCTGTTTTTT
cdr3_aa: CASSLEPSGTGELFF

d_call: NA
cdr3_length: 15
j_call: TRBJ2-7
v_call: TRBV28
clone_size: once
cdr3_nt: TGTGCCAGCAGTCTGAGACTGGTGGGGTCCTACGAGCGGTACTTC
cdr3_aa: CASSLRLVGSYERYF

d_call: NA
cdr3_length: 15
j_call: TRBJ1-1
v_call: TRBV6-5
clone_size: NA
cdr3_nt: TGTGCCAGCAGTTACGCTGGTTGGGGAAACACTGAAGCTTTCTTT
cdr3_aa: CASSYAGWGNTEAFF

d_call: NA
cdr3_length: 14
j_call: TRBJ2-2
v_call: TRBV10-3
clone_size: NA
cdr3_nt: TGTGCCATCCGTAGCGGTGCGAACACCGGGGAGCTGTTTTTT
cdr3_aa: CAIRSGANTGELFF

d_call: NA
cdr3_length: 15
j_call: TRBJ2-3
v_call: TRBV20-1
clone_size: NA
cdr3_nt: TGCAGTGCTAGTCCCCCAAGCGGGCTTACAGATACGCAGTATTTT
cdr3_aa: CSASPPSGLTDTQYF

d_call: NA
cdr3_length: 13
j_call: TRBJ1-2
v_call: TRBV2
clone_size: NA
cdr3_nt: TGTGCCAGCCTCTACAGAGAGATCTATGGCTACACCTTC
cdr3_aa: CASLYREIYGYTF

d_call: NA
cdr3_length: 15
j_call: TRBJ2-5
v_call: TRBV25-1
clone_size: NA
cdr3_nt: TGTGCCAGCAGTGAATCGTGGGGGAACCAAGAGACCCAGTACTTC
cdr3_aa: CASSESWGNQETQYF

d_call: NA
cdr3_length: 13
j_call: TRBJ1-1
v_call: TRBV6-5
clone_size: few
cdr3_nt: TGTGCCAGCAGTTACGCCGGCGACACTGAAGCTTTCTTT
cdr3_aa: CASSYAGDTEAFF

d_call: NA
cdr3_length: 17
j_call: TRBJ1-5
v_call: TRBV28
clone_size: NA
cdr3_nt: TGTGTCAGCAGTTCTAACTCGGGAAGGGCCGGCAATCAGCCCCAGCATTTT
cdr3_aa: CVSSSNSGRAGNQPQHF

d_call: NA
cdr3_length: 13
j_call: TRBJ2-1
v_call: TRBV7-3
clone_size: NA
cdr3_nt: TGTGCCAGCAGCTTAGTGGCGGTCAATGAGCAGTTCTTC
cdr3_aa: CASSLVAVNEQFF

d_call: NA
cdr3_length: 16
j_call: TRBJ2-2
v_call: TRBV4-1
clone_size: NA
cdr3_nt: TGCGCCAGCAGCCAAGACCCTAGCTCTAACACCGGGGAGCTGTTTTTT
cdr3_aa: CASSQDPSSNTGELFF

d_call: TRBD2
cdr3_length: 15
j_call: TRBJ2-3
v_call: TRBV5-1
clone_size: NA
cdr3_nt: TGCGCCAGCAGCGGACTAGCGGGGGGGCTAGATACGCAGTATTTT
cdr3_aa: CASSGLAGGLDTQYF

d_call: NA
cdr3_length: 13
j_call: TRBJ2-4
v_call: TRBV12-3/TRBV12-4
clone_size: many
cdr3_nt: TGTGCCGTCACGGGGCTAGCCGAAAACATTCAGTACTTC
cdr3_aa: CAVTGLAENIQYF

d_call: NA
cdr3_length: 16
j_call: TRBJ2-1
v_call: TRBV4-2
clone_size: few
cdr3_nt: TGTGCCAGCAGCCAAGATAATAGCGGTCCGCACAATGAGCAGTTCTTC
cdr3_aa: CASSQDNSGPHNEQFF

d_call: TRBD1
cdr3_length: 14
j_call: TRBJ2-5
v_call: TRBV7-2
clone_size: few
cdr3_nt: TGTGCCAGCAGCTTGACAGGGCCGCGGGAGACCCAGTACTTC
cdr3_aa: CASSLTGPRETQYF

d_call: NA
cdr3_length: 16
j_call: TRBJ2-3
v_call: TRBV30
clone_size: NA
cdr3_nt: TGTGCCTGGACTCTATGGGGGAGTGTTAGGACAGATACGCAGTATTTT
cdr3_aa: CAWTLWGSVRTDTQYF

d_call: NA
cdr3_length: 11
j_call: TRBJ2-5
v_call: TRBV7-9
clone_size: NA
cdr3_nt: TGTGCCAGCAGTCCGCCGGGGACCCAGTACTTC
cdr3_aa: CASSPPGTQYF

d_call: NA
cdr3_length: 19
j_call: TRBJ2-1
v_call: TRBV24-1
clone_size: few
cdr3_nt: TGTGCCACCAGTGCCCTGGACAGTAAATTCGACTACCCGATAAGGGAGCAGTTCTTC
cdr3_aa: CATSALDSKFDYPIREQFF

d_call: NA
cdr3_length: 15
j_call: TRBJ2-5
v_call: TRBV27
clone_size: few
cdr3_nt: TGTGCCAGCAGTTTATATAGCGGACGGGGAGAGACCCAGTACTTC
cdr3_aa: CASSLYSGRGETQYF